Below, 28 T cell receptor beta chains from the same sample are listed, as sequenced in a study of T cells after yellow fever vaccination. TCRdb re-analysed the 5' RACE reads in MiXCR, keeping a single row per CDR3 protein. Altogether approximately 300,000 distinct CDR3 sequences are present, 6.8% being singletons, with the ten largest covering roughly a sixth. This sample comprised PBMCs, obtained about 41 days after the first yellow fever vaccination. The receptors shown here come from a man between 18 and 35 years old who received the YFV17D yellow fever vaccine.

The sample holds a few counts of this clonotype. J is TRBJ2-5 and V is TRBV5-1, with TRBD2 identical over 8 bases. The CDR3 length is 15 residues. CDR1 is SGHRS and CDR2 is YFSETQ in the germline V gene. The V segment lost 2 bases and the J segment 0 bases; nucleotides outside the gene matches: 3. The CDR3, as DNA: TGCGCCAGCAGCTTCGGTAGCGGGGACCAAGAGACCCAGTACTTC. Translating gives CASSFGSGDQETQYF.

The chain combines TRBV29-1 with TRBJ1-1, with D possibly matching TRBD1 (6 bases). With 4 bases removed from V and 3 bases from J, the gap between germline ends came to 21 bases. Looked up from germline, CDR1 is SQVTM and CDR2 is ANQGSEA. The CDR3 is 16 residues long. The CDR3 DNA is TGCAGCGTTGGGACCTTTACGGGGGCGGGTTACACTGAAGCTTTCTTT. This encodes CSVGTFTGAGYTEAFF.

The V and J genes are TRBV6-5 and TRBJ2-3; maybe TRBD2 (6 bases). Germline assignment: CDR1 MNHEY and CDR2 SVGAGI. This CDR3 has 11 amino acids. Between the trimmed V and J ends, which lost 8 bases and 9 bases, there was a span of 12 bases. CDR3 in DNA: TGTGCCAGCCTCCGTGGGGGGACGCAGTATTTT. Protein sequence: CASLRGGTQYF.

Notes on this clonotype: One end of the junction varies from germline; a read error may be responsible. The J gene is TRBJ1-6, the V gene TRBV25-1; 7 positions match TRBD1. Germline lookup yields CDR1 MGHDK and CDR2 SYGVNS. The CDR3 consists of 14 residues. The CDR3 is CASSARQGDSLLHF. Written as DNA, the CDR3 is TGTGCCAGCAGTGCCAGACAGGGAGATTCACTCCTCCACTTT.

This clonotype was counted at least ten times. The V and J genes are TRBV5-6 and TRBJ2-5; maybe TRBD2 (6 bases). Trimming took off 4 bases at V and 1 base at J, with 17 bases between the two ends. From germline, CDR1 is SGHDT and CDR2 YYEEEE. The CDR3 has 16 residues. For the CDR3, the DNA is TGTGCCAGCAGCCTCCAGGCGGGGTACATCCAAGAGACCCAGTACTTC. The encoded protein is CASSLQAGYIQETQYF.

This clonotype was seen many times. The rearrangement uses TRBV5-1 and TRBJ2-1; unclear D gene. Germline V gene lookup returns CDR1 SGHRS and CDR2 YFSETQ. The CDR3 is 15 amino acids. V lost 0 bases, J lost 7 bases, and 14 bases lay in between. CDR3 in amino acids: CASSLAGPEKNEQFF. CDR3 in DNA: TGCGCCAGCAGCTTGGCCGGGCCAGAGAAGAATGAGCAGTTCTTC.

This chain uses TRBV7-2 with TRBJ2-2, with D possibly being TRBD1 (6 bases). CDR1 is SGHTA and CDR2 is FQGNSA in the germline V gene. V gave up 3 bases and J gave up 5 bases, with 7 bases separating them. The CDR3 length is 13 residues. The CDR3 sequence: CASSFDRTGELFF. CDR3 in DNA: TGTGCCAGCAGCTTCGACAGGACCGGGGAGCTGTTTTTT.

This clonotype was detected only a few times. V gene TRBV11-2 combines with J gene TRBJ2-5; either TRBD1 or TRBD2 may supply D (5 bases each). CDR3 size: 15 residues. The germline V gene encodes CDR1 SGHAT and CDR2 FQNNGV. V was shortened by 4 bases and J by 5 bases, with 17 bases between the two germline ends. The CDR3: CASSSEASGGETQYF. The CDR3 region has the DNA TGTGCCAGCAGCTCCGAGGCTAGTGGGGGTGAGACCCAGTACTTC. Drawing the rest from reference TRBV11-2 and TRBJ2-5, the complete variable domain is EAGVAQSPRYKIIEKRQSVAFWCNPISGHATLYWYQQILGQGPKLLIQFQNNGVVDDSQLPKDRFSAERLKGVDSTLKIQPAKLEDSAVYLCASSSEASGGETQYFGPGTRLLVL.

The rearrangement links TRBV4-3 to TRBJ1-1; D unclear. The germline V and J ends were trimmed by 0 bases and 0 bases, with 11 bases remaining between them. From germline, CDR1 is LGHNA and CDR2 YSLEER. The CDR3 runs to 16 residues. The CDR3 DNA sequence: TGCGCCAGCAGCCAAGATATAGGAAGCATGAACACTGAAGCTTTCTTT. Translating gives CASSQDIGSMNTEAFF.

The genes are TRBV7-9 and TRBJ1-6; D unresolved. Trimming took off 5 bases at V and 2 bases at J, with 10 bases between the two ends. CDR1 is SEHNR and CDR2 is FQNEAQ in the germline V gene (reference sequence). The CDR3 extends over 15 amino acids. The CDR3 protein is CASSEGRTYNSPLHF. The CDR3 bases are TGTGCCAGCAGCGAGGGAAGGACCTATAATTCACCCCTCCACTTT.

In its sample, this clonotype was seen many times. V gene TRBV11-2 combines with J gene TRBJ1-4, with a possible D match to TRBD1 (5 bases). The V and J ends lost 1 base and 8 bases respectively, with 11 bases between them. The CDR3 runs to 14 residues. Germline-derived CDR1 and CDR2 are SGHAT and FQNNGV. The CDR3 loop is CASSLGREREKLFF. CDR3 bases: TGTGCCAGCAGCTTAGGCAGGGAGAGGGAAAAACTGTTTTTT.

This clonotype was seen a few times. The rearrangement uses TRBV29-1 and TRBJ2-5; 9 positions agree with TRBD2. This CDR3 region has 14 residues. V lost 5 bases and J lost 2; bases outside the gene matches: 6. Germline CDR1 is SQVTM and CDR2 is ANQGSEA. CDR3 in amino acids: CSVSAGGDQETQYF. Here the CDR3 DNA reads TGCAGCGTTTCTGCGGGGGGGGATCAAGAGACCCAGTACTTC. Drawing the rest from reference TRBV29-1 and TRBJ2-5, the complete variable domain is SAVISQKPSRDICQRGTSLTIQCQVDSQVTMMFWYRQQPGQSLTLIATANQGSEATYESGFVIDKFPISRPNLTFSTLTVSNMSPEDSSIYLCSVSAGGDQETQYFGPGTRLLVL.

The chain carries TRBV5-1 and TRBJ1-2; D is perhaps TRBD1 (6 bases). Germline CDR1 is SGHRS and CDR2 is YFSETQ. Trimming cost V 2 bases and J 2 bases, with 16 bases left between them. CDR3 size: 16 residues. The CDR3 DNA reads TGCGCCAGCAGCTTCGACGGGGGCGCCTCCAACTATGGCTACACCTTC. Translated: CASSFDGGASNYGYTF.

This clonotype has a count of ten or more. The chain joins TRBV5-5 to TRBJ2-3; D gene ambiguous. This CDR3 is 11 amino acids long. V lost 1 base and J 6 bases, leaving 3 bases between the germline ends. Germline loops: CDR1 SGHKS, CDR2 YYEKEE (reference sequence). In DNA, the CDR3 is TGTGCCAGCAGCTTGCTGGATACGCAGTATTTT. Translated: CASSLLDTQYF.

Many counts were recorded for this clonotype. The gene calls are TRBV7-8 and TRBJ2-1; 7 bases are shared with TRBD2. CDR3 length equals 17 residues. Germline CDR1 and CDR2: SGHVS and FQNEAQ. The junction had 14 bases not matched to a gene; V was cut back by 4 bases and J by 5 bases. In DNA, the CDR3 is TGTGCCAGCAGCTCCCCTTATCTCGGGGGGACTAACAATGAGCAGTTCTTC. Its protein product is CASSSPYLGGTNNEQFF.

This clonotype came up a few times. The chain links TRBV20-1 to TRBJ2-2; 7 bases match TRBD1. Unmatched junction bases numbered 4, after V lost 5 bases and J lost 4 bases. Germline CDR1 is DFQATT and CDR2 is SNEGSKA (reference sequence). The CDR3 covers 13 residues. CDR3 coding DNA: TGCAGTGCTGGGACAGCAGGCACCGGGGAGCTGTTTTTT. Translating gives CSAGTAGTGELFF.

This clonotype has at least ten counts. The chain is built from TRBV5-1 and TRBJ1-2; TRBD1 is a possible D gene (6 bases). Germline values: CDR1 SGHRS, CDR2 YFSETQ. This CDR3 spans 13 amino acids. The ends were cut back, 4 bases at V and 4 bases at J, with 11 bases in the middle. The CDR3 DNA sequence: TGCGCCAGCAGCCCGGGACACCCCTATGGCTACACCTTC. Amino acids: CASSPGHPYGYTF. The full variable domain, in which reference TRBV5-1 and TRBJ1-2 provide the parts outside the CDR3, is KAGVTQTPRYLIKTRGQQVTLSCSPISGHRSVSWYQQTPGQGLQFLFEYFSETQRNKGNFPGRFSGRQFSNSRSEMNVSTLELGDSALYLCASSPGHPYGYTFGSGTRLTVV.

There are a few counts of this clonotype. The rearrangement joins TRBV5-1 to TRBJ1-2; no clear D gene. The CDR3 runs to 15 residues. Per germline, CDR1 SGHRS and CDR2 YFSETQ. V gave up 4 bases and J gave up 8 bases, with 21 bases separating them. The CDR3 here is CASSGMGRISGGYTF. DNA for the CDR3: TGCGCCAGCAGCGGGATGGGGAGAATTTCTGGGGGCTACACCTTC.

This clonotype has more than one count but fewer than ten. This sequence joins TRBV9 and TRBJ1-2, with D possibly being TRBD1 (5 bases). V was shortened by 0 bases and J by 7 bases, with 13 bases between the two germline ends. Germline-derived CDR1 and CDR2 are SGDLS and YYNGEE. The CDR3 length is 14 residues. The CDR3, as DNA: TGTGCCAGCAGCGTAGGGGGGGGTCAGGGTGGCTACACCTTC. Encoded protein: CASSVGGGQGGYTF.

This clonotype was counted a few times. The chain links TRBV12-3 or TRBV12-4 to TRBJ1-1, with 11 bases lining up with TRBD1. The V gene end was trimmed by 6 bases and the J gene end by 4 bases; junction bases not matched to a gene: 10. The CDR3 runs 16 residues. The CDR3 nucleotides read TGTGCCAGCAGAACCGGGACAGGGGGTGCCGTCACTGAAGCTTTCTTT. It codes for CASRTGTGGAVTEAFF.

This sequence joins TRBV9 and TRBJ1-6; 7 bases are a match to TRBD1. This CDR3 has 14 amino acids. Germline V gene data show CDR1 as SGDLS and CDR2 as YYNGEE. Trimming took 3 bases from V and 9 from J; bases not matched to a gene: 6. The CDR3 region is CASSARDRLSPLHF. The CDR3 DNA reads as TGTGCCAGCAGCGCCCGGGACAGACTTTCACCCCTCCACTTT.

CDR3 DNA: TGTGCCAGCTCAGCGACAGAAATGAACACTGAAGCTTTCTTT. Translated, it gives CASSATEMNTEAFF. The chain is built from TRBV18 and TRBJ1-1; tentatively, D is TRBD1 (5 bases). V was cut by 5 bases and J by 0 bases, with 10 bases left in between. The CDR3 contains 14 residues. Germline V gene sequence: CDR1 KGHSH, CDR2 LQKENI.

This clonotype was observed at least ten times. V usage is TRBV7-2 and J usage is TRBJ2-1, with D possibly TRBD2 on 5 matching bases. The V and J ends lost 5 bases and 9 bases respectively, with 11 bases between them. CDR1 SGHTA and CDR2 FQGNSA come from the germline V gene. This CDR3 has 12 residues. In nucleotides, the CDR3 is TGTGCCAGCAGCCCTAGCCTTGCTGAGCAGTTCTTC. Amino acids: CASSPSLAEQFF.

This clonotype was observed many times. J is TRBJ2-5 and V is TRBV4-3; D is perhaps TRBD1 (5 bases). V was clipped by 1 base and J by 1 base, with 7 bases between them. This CDR3 has 14 amino acids. CDR1 LGHNA and CDR2 YSLEER come from the germline V gene. The CDR3 DNA reads as TGCGCCAGCAGCCAAGGCAGGGCCCAAGAGACCCAGTACTTC. It codes for CASSQGRAQETQYF.

In DNA, the CDR3 is TGTGCCAGCAGTGAGCTCTCTGGGCCTCAAGAGACCCAGTACTTC. Translation gives CASSELSGPQETQYF. This rearrangement joins TRBV25-1 to TRBJ2-5, with D unresolved. Between the trimmed V and J ends, which lost 3 bases and 2 bases, there was a span of 13 bases. The CDR3 sequence is 15 residues long. Germline V gene data show CDR1 as MGHDK and CDR2 as SYGVNS.

This clonotype was detected a few times. The chain carries TRBV7-2 and TRBJ2-2; D is uncertain. The CDR3 is 15 residues long. Trimming removed 6 bases from V and 0 bases from J, with 11 bases in between. Germline loops: CDR1 SGHTA, CDR2 FQGNSA. The CDR3 bases are TGTGCCAGCAGGCGCACTACACCGAACACCGGGGAGCTGTTTTTT. Amino acids: CASRRTTPNTGELFF. Full variable domain (outside the CDR3, taken from reference TRBV7-2 and TRBJ2-2): GAGVSQSPSNKVTEKGKDVELRCDPISGHTALYWYRQSLGQGLEFLIYFQGNSAPDKSGLPSDRFSAERTGGSVSTLTIQRTQQEDSAVYLCASRRTTPNTGELFFGEGSRLTVL.

There are a few counts of this clonotype. The chain couples TRBV7-2 to TRBJ2-1; 13 bases fit TRBD2. The trim removed 3 bases at V and 6 bases at J, leaving 5 bases unmatched. The CDR3 spans 16 residues. CDR1 is SGHTA, CDR2 FQGNSA, per germline. The CDR3 region is CASSFRLAGGGNEQFF. CDR3 coding DNA: TGTGCCAGCAGCTTCCGACTAGCGGGGGGAGGCAATGAGCAGTTCTTC.

This clonotype came up many times. The chain joins TRBV20-1 to TRBJ2-1; D gene uncertain. This CDR3 comprises 14 residues. Germline V gene lookup returns CDR1 DFQATT and CDR2 SNEGSKA (reference sequence). V shed 6 bases and J shed 5 bases, with 17 bases lying between them. This CDR3 reads CSAQSPLGHNEQFF. As DNA, the CDR3 is TGCAGTGCCCAAAGCCCCTTGGGTCACAATGAGCAGTTCTTC.